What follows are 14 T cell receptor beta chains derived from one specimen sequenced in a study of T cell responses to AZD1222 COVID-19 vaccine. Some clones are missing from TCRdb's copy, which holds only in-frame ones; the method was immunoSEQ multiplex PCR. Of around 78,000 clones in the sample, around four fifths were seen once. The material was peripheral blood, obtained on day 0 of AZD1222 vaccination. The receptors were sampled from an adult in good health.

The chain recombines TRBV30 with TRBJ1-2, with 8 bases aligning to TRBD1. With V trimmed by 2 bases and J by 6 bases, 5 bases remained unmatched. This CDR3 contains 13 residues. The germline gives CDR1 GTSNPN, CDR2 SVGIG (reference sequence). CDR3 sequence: CAWSRGQGNGYTF. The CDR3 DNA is TGTGCCTGGAGTAGAGGACAGGGTAATGGCTACACCTTC.

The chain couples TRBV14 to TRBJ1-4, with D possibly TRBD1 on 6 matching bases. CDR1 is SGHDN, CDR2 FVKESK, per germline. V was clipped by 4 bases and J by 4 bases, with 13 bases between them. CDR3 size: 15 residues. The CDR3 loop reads CASSPRQEINEKLFF. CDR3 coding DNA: TGTGCCAGCAGCCCCCGACAGGAGATTAATGAAAAACTGTTTTTT.

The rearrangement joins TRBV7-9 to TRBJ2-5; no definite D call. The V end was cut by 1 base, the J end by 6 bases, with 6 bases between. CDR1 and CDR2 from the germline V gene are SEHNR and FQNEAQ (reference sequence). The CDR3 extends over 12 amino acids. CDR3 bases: TGTGCCAGCAGCTTAGGTCGCCAGACCCAGTACTTC. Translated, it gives CASSLGRQTQYF.

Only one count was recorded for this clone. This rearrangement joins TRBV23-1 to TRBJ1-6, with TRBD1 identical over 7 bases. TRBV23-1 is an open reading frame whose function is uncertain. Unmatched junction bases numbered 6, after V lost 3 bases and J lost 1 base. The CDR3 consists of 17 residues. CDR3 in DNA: TGCGCCAGCAGTCATAGGGGGCGGACGTCCTATAATTCACCCCTCCACTTT. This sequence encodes CASSHRGRTSYNSPLHF.

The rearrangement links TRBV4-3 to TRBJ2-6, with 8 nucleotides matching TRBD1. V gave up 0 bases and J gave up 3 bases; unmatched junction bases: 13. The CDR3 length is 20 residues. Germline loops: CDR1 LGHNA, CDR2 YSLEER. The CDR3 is CASSQDHHGQGKLGANVLTF. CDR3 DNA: TGCGCCAGCAGCCAAGATCACCATGGACAGGGAAAGCTTGGGGCCAACGTCCTGACTTTC.

CDR3 sequence reads: CASKSGGGANVLTF. CDR3 DNA: TGTGCCAGTAAGTCCGGAGGTGGGGCCAACGTCCTGACTTTC. The rearrangement uses TRBV19 and TRBJ2-6, with D possibly TRBD2 on 5 matching bases. V lost 7 bases and J lost 3, with 10 bases in between. Germline V gives CDR1 LNHDA, CDR2 SQIVND (reference sequence). This CDR3 region has 14 residues.

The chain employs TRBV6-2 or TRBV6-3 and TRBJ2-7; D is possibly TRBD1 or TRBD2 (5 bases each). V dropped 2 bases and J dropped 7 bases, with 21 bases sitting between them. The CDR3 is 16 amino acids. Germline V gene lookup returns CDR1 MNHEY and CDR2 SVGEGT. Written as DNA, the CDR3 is TGTGCCAGCAGTTACGGTCGCGGGCAGGGCGATAGGGAGCAGTACTTC. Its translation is CASSYGRGQGDREQYF.

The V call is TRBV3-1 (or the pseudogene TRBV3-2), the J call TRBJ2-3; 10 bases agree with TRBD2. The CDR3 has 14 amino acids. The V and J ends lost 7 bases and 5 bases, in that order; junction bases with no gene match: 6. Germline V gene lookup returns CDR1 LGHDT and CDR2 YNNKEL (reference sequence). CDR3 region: CASTQRGGLDTQYF. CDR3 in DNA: TGTGCCAGCACCCAGCGGGGGGGCTTAGATACGCAGTATTTT.

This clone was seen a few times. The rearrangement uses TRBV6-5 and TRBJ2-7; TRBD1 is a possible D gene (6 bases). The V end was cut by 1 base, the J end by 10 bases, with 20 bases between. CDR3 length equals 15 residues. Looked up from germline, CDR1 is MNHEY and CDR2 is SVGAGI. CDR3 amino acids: CASSYFGQPRENQYF. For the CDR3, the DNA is TGTGCCAGCAGTTACTTCGGACAGCCGAGAGAGAACCAGTACTTC.

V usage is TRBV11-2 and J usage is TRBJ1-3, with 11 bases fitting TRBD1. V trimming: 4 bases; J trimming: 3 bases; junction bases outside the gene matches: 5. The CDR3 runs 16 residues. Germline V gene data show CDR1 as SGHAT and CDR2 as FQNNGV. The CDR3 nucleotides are TGTGCCAGCAGCTACCGGACAGGGGGCGGTGGAAACACCATATATTTT. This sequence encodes CASSYRTGGGGNTIYF. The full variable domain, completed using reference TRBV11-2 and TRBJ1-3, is EAGVAQSPRYKIIEKRQSVAFWCNPISGHATLYWYQQILGQGPKLLIQFQNNGVVDDSQLPKDRFSAERLKGVDSTLKIQPAKLEDSAVYLCASSYRTGGGGNTIYFGEGSWLTVV.

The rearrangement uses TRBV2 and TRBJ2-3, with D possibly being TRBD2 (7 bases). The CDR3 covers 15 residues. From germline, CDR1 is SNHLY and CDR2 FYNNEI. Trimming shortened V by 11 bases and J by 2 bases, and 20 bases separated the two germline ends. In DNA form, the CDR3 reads TGTGCCTGCGCTCCCACGGGGGGCCTCACAGATACGCAGTATTTT. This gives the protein CACAPTGGLTDTQYF.

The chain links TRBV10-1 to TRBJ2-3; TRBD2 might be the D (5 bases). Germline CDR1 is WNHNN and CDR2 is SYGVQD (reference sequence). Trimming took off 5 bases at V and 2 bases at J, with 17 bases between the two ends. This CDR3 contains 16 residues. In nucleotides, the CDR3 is TGCGCCAGCAGTCGAGGGTCGACAACAAACACAGATACGCAGTATTTT. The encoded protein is CASSRGSTTNTDTQYF.

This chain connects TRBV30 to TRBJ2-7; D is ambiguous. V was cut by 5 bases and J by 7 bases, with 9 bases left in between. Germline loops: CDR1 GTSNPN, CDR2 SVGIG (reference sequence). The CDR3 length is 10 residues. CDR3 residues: CAWGPREQYF. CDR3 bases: TGTGCCTGGGGACCACGAGAGCAGTACTTC.

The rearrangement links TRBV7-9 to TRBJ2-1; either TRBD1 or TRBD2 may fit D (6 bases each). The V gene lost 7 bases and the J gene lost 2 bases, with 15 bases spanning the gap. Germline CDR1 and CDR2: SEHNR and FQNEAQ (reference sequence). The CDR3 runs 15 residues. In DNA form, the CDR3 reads TGTGCCAGCATCGTCGAAGGGGGGACCTACAATGAGCAGTTCTTC. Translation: CASIVEGGTYNEQFF.